The present T cell receptor (beta chain) was sequenced within a study of STAT5B mutations in CD4+ large granular lymphocyte leukemia. Across the whole study: Healthy donors showed HLA-associated enrichment of the CDR3 'QG' motif. Study conclusions and caveats: About 25% of private leukemic clonotypes occurred rarely in other patients' non-leukemic repertoires. Top patient clones used TRBV06 genes more often: 8/27 versus 2/35 in controls.

Comment on this clone: Its matching antigen is unknown.

Profiling relied on immunoSEQ multiplex PCR, and the TCRdb table lists in-frame clones only, not all of them. Among fewer than 35,000 clones listed, 70% to 75% were seen once. The CDR3 is 11 amino acids. The germline V gene has CDR1 KGHSH and CDR2 LQKENI. Trimming removed 6 bases from V and 5 bases from J, with 4 bases in between. Sequencing was done on a sample of CD4+ T cells from blood buffy coats. The TCR comes from a human donor in good health. The chain links TRBV18 to TRBJ2-2; no clear D. In DNA, the CDR3 is TGTGCCAGCTCGCCGACCGGGGAGCTGTTTTTT. Translating it yields CASSPTGELFF.